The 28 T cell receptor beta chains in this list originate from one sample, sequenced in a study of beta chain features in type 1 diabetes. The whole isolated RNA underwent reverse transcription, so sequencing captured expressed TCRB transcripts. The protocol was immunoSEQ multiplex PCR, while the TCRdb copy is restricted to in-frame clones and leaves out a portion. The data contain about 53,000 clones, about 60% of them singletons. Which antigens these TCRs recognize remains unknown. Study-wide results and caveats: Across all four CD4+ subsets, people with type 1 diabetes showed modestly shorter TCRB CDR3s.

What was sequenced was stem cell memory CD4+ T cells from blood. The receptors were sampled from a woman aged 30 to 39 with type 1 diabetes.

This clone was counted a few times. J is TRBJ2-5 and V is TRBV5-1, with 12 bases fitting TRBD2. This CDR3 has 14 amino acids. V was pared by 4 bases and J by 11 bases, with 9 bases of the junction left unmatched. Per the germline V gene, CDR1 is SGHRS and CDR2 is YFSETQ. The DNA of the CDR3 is TGCGCCAGCAGCCAGACTAGCGGGAGTGGTGAGCAGTACTTC. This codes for CASSQTSGSGEQYF.

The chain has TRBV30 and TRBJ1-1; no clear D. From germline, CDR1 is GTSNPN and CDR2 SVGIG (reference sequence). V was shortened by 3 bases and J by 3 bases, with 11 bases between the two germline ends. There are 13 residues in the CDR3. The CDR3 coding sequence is TGTGCCTGGAGCGCCAACAGCTACACTGAAGCTTTCTTT. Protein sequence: CAWSANSYTEAFF.

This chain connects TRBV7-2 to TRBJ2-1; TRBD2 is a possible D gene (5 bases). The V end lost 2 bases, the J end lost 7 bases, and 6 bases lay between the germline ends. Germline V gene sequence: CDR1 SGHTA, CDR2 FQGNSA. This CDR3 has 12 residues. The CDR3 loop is CASSLSGNEQFF. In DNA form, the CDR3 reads TGTGCCAGCAGCTTATCGGGGAATGAGCAGTTCTTC.

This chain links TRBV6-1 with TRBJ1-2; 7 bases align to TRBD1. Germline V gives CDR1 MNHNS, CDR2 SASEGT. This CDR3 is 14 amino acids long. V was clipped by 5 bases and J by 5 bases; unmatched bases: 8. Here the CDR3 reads CASSLGTARYGYTF. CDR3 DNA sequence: TGTGCCAGCAGTCTCGGGACAGCTCGGTATGGCTACACCTTC.

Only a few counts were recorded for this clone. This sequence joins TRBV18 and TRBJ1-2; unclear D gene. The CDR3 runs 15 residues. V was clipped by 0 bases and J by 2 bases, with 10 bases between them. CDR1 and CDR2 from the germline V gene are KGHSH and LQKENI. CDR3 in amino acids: CASSPPGARNYGYTF. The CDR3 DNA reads TGTGCCAGCTCACCACCGGGAGCCCGAAACTATGGCTACACCTTC. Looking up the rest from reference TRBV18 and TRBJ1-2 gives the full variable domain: NAGVMQNPRHLVRRRGQEARLRCSPMKGHSHVYWYRQLPEEGLKFMVYLQKENIIDESGMPKERFSAEFPKEGPSILRIQQVVRGDSAAYFCASSPPGARNYGYTFGSGTRLTVV.

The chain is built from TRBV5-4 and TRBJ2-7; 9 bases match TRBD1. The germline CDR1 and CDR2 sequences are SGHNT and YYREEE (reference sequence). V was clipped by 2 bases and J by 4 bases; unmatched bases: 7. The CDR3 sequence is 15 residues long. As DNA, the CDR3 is TGTGCCAGCAGCTTACCGGGACAGGGAACGTACGAGCAGTACTTC. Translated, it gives CASSLPGQGTYEQYF.

This chain's CDR3 is CASSQESSGDNTF. CDR3 nucleotides: TGTGCCAGCAGCCAAGAATCCTCGGGGGATAACACCTTC. This chain joins TRBV4-2 and TRBJ1-2; possibly TRBD1 for D (5 bases). Germline assignment: CDR1 LGHNA and CDR2 YNFKEQ. The V and J ends lost 0 bases and 12 bases respectively, with 14 bases between them. This CDR3 spans 13 amino acids.

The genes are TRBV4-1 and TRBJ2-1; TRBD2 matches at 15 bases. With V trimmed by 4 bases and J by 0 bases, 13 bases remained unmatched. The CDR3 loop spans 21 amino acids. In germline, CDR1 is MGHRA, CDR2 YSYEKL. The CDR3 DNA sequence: TGCGCCAGCAGCCGCTTCCGGGGACTAGCGGGAGGTGCCGACTCCTACAATGAGCAGTTCTTC. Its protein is CASSRFRGLAGGADSYNEQFF.

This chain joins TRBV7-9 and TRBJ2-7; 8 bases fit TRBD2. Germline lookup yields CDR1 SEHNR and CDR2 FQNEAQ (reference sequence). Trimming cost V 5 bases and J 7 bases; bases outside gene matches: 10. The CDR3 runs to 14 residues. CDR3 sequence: CASSLGGGLREQYF. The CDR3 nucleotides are TGTGCCAGCAGCCTCGGGGGGGGGTTGAGAGAGCAGTACTTC.

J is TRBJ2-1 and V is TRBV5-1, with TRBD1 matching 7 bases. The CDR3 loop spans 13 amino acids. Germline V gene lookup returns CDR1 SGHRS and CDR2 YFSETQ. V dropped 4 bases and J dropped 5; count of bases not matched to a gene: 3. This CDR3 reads CASSQGTDNEQFF. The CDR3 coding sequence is TGCGCCAGCAGCCAAGGGACAGACAATGAGCAGTTCTTC.

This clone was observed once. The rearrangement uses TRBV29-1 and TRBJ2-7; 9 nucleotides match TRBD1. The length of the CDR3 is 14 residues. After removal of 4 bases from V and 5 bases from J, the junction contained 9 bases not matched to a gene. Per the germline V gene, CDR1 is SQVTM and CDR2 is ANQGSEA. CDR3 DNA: TGCAGCGTTGCACGCCCGGGACAGGGAAACGAGCAGTACTTC. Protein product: CSVARPGQGNEQYF.

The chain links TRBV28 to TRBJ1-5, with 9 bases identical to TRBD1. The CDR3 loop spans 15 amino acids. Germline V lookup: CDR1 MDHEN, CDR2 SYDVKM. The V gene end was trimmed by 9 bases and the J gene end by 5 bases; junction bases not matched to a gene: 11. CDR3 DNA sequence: TGTGCCAGTTTACGAGGGGACAGGGAACATCAGCCCCAGCATTTT. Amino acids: CASLRGDREHQPQHF.

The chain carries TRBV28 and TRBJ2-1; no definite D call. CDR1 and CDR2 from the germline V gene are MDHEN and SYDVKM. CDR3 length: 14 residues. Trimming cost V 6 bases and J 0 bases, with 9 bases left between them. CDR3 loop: CASRGLSSYNEQFF. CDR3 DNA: TGTGCCAGCAGGGGCCTGAGCTCCTACAATGAGCAGTTCTTC.

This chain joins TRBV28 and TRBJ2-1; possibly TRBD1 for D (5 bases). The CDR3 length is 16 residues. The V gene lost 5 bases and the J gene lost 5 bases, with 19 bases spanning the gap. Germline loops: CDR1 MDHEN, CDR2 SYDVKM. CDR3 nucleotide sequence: TGTGCCAGCAGTCCTCTTGGGGCCAGTTTCAACAATGAGCAGTTCTTC. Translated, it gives CASSPLGASFNNEQFF.

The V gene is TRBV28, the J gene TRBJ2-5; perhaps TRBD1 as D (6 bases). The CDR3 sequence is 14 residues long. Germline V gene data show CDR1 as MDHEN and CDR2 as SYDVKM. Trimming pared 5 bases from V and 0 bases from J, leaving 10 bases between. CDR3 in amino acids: CASSTGHHQETQYF. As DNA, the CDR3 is TGTGCCAGCAGTACGGGACACCACCAAGAGACCCAGTACTTC.

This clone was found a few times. The CDR3 sequence is CSVGGGRGRNIQYF. CDR3 DNA: TGCAGCGTTGGGGGGGGCAGGGGACGAAACATTCAGTACTTC. The chain combines TRBV29-1 with TRBJ2-4, with D tentatively TRBD2 (7 bases). The CDR3 has 14 residues. V dropped 4 bases and J dropped 6 bases, with 16 bases sitting between them. The germline V gene has CDR1 SQVTM and CDR2 ANQGSEA.

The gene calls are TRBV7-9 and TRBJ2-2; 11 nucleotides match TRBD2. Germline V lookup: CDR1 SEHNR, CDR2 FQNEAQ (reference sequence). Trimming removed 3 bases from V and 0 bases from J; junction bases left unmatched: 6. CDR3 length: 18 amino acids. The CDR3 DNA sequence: TGTGCCAGCAGCTTGTTAGGGACTAGCGGAGCGAACACCGGGGAGCTGTTTTTT. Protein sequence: CASSLLGTSGANTGELFF.

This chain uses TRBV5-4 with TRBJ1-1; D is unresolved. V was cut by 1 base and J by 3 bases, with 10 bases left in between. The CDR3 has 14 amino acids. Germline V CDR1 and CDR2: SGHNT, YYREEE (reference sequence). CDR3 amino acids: CASSLYSTDTEAFF. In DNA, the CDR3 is TGTGCCAGCAGCTTGTACTCCACGGACACTGAAGCTTTCTTT.

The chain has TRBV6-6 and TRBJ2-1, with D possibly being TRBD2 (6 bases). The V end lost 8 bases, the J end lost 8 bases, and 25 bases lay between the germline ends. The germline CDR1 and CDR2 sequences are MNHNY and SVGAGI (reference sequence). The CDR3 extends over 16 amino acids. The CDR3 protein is CASVRALMDPGDEQFF. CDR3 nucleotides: TGTGCCAGCGTCAGGGCCCTCATGGACCCGGGGGATGAGCAGTTCTTC.

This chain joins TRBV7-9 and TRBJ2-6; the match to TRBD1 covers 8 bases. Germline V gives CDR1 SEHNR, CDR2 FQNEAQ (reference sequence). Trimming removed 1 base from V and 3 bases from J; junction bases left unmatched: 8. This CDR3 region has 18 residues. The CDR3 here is CASSLGAGGASGANVLTF. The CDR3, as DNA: TGTGCCAGCAGCTTAGGGGCAGGGGGCGCGAGTGGGGCCAACGTCCTGACTTTC.

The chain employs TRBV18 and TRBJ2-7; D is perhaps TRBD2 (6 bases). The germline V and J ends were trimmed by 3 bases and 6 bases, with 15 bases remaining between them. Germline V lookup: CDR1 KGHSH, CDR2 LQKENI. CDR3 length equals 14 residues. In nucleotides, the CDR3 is TGTGCCAGCTCACCGGGGGGTTGGACCTCCGAGCAGTACTTC. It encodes CASSPGGWTSEQYF.

The DNA of the CDR3 is TGCAGCATGGGGATGGGAGGCGGGACCCAGTACTTC. The encoded protein is CSMGMGGGTQYF. The chain joins TRBV29-1 to TRBJ2-5; D may be TRBD2 (6 bases). CDR1 SQVTM and CDR2 ANQGSEA come from the germline V gene. The CDR3 has 12 amino acids. Trimming stripped 8 bases from V and 7 bases from J, with 17 bases between.

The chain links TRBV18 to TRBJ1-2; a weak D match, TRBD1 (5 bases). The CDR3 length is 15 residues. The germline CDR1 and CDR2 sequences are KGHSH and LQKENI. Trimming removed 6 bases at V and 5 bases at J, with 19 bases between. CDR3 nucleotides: TGTGCCAGCTCTTACGACCGAGCAGGGAAATATGGCTACACCTTC. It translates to CASSYDRAGKYGYTF.

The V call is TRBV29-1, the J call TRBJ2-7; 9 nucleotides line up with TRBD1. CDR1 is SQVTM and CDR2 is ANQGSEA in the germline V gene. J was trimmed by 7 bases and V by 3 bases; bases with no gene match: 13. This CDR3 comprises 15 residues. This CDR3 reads CSVDAGQGLLEEQYF. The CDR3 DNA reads TGCAGCGTTGACGCAGGACAGGGGCTTTTGGAGGAGCAGTACTTC.

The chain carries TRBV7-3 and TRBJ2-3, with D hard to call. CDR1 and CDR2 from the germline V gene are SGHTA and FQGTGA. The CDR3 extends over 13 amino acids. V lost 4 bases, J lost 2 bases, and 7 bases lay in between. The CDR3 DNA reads TGTGCCAGCAGCTCTAGTCACACAGATACGCAGTATTTT. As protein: CASSSSHTDTQYF.

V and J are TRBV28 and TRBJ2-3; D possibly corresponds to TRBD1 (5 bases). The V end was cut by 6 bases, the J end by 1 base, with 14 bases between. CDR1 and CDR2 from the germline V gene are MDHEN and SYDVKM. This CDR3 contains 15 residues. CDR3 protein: CASRIRAWGTDTQYF. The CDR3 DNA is TGTGCCAGCAGAATCAGGGCCTGGGGCACAGATACGCAGTATTTT.

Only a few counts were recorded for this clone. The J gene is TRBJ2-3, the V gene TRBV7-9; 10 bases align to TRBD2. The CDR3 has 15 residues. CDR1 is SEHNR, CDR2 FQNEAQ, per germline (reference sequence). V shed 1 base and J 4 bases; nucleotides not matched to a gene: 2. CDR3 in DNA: TGTGCCAGCAGCTTAGTACTAGCGGGACCAGATACGCAGTATTTT. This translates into CASSLVLAGPDTQYF.

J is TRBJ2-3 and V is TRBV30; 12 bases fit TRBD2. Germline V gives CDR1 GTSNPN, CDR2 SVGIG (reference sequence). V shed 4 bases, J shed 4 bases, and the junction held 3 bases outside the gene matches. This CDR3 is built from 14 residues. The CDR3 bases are TGTGCCTGGACTCTAGCGGGAGGGTCAGATACGCAGTATTTT. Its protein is CAWTLAGGSDTQYF. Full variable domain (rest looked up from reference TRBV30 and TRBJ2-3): SQTIHQWPATLVQPVGSPLSLECTVEGTSNPNLYWYRQAAGRGLQLLFYSVGIGQISSEVPQNLSASRPQDRQFILSSKKLLLSDSGFYLCAWTLAGGSDTQYFGPGTRLTVL.